These 9 T cell receptor beta chains came from one sample sequenced in a study of blood T cell repertoires in COVID-19. Libraries were prepared by immunoSEQ multiplex PCR; TCRdb keeps only in-frame clonotypes and omits some of them. The sample comprises about 120,000 clones, roughly nine tenths of which are singletons, and around 30% rests with the top ten. The specimen sequenced was peripheral blood. Receptors originate from a man between 65 and 79 years old with active or convalescent COVID-19.

This rearrangement joins TRBV4-1 to TRBJ1-1; TRBD1 is a possible D gene (6 bases). The CDR3 is 13 amino acids. CDR1 MGHRA and CDR2 YSYEKL come from the germline V gene. Deletions cut 4 bases from V and 1 base from J, with 7 bases between. This CDR3 reads CASSPRGNTEAFF. The CDR3 nucleotides are TGCGCCAGCAGCCCCAGGGGGAACACTGAAGCTTTCTTT.

This chain connects TRBV20-1 to TRBJ2-1; D is ambiguous. This CDR3 comprises 11 residues. The germline V gene encodes CDR1 DFQATT and CDR2 SNEGSKA (reference sequence). V was shortened by 0 bases and J by 7 bases, with 4 bases between the two germline ends. The CDR3 is CSARDSNEQFF. CDR3 DNA sequence: TGCAGTGCTAGAGATAGTAATGAGCAGTTCTTC.

The rearrangement links TRBV19 to TRBJ1-3; D gene unclear. Germline V gene sequence: CDR1 LNHDA, CDR2 SQIVND (reference sequence). Deletions cut 6 bases from V and 0 bases from J, with 9 bases between. The CDR3 sequence is 14 residues long. The CDR3 sequence: CASSRARSGNTIYF. The CDR3 nucleotides read TGTGCCAGTAGCCGCGCCCGCTCTGGAAACACCATATATTTT. Drawing the rest from reference TRBV19 and TRBJ1-3, the complete variable domain is DGGITQSPKYLFRKEGQNVTLSCEQNLNHDAMYWYRQDPGQGLRLIYYSQIVNDFQKGDIAEGYSVSREKKESFPLTVTSAQKNPTAFYLCASSRARSGNTIYFGEGSWLTVV.

The chain couples TRBV3-1 (or the pseudogene TRBV3-2) to TRBJ1-5; no definite D call. The CDR3 covers 14 residues. Trimming took 1 base from V and 0 from J, leaving 4 bases between them. CDR1 is LGHDT and CDR2 is YNNKEL in the germline V gene (reference sequence). CDR3 coding DNA: TGTGCCAGCAGCCAAGGAGATAGCAATCAGCCCCAGCATTTT. It codes for CASSQGDSNQPQHF.

The chain carries TRBV7-2 and TRBJ2-4, with TRBD2 as a possible D gene (6 bases). The CDR3 is 16 amino acids. Germline V lookup: CDR1 SGHTA, CDR2 FQGNSA. Trimming took 5 bases from V and 1 from J, leaving 15 bases between them. The DNA for the CDR3 is TGTGCCAGCAGCGATGCCCCGGGGGTCGCCAAAAACATTCAGTACTTC. As protein: CASSDAPGVAKNIQYF. The full variable domain, completed using reference TRBV7-2 and TRBJ2-4, is GAGVSQSPSNKVTEKGKDVELRCDPISGHTALYWYRQSLGQGLEFLIYFQGNSAPDKSGLPSDRFSAERTGGSVSTLTIQRTQQEDSAVYLCASSDAPGVAKNIQYFGAGTRLSVL.

This chain uses TRBV27 with TRBJ2-3; 7 positions agree with TRBD1. CDR3 size: 13 residues. After removal of 5 bases from V and 5 bases from J, the junction contained 4 bases not matched to a gene. Germline-derived CDR1 and CDR2 are MNHEY and SMNVEV (reference sequence). CDR3 bases: TGTGCCAGCAGTACAGGGGCGGGAGATACGCAGTATTTT. Translating gives CASSTGAGDTQYF.

The chain employs TRBV25-1 and TRBJ2-7; the match to TRBD2 covers 8 bases. Germline CDR1 MGHDK, CDR2 SYGVNS. The CDR3 sequence is 13 residues long. V lost 6 bases, J lost 3 bases, and 4 bases stayed unmatched. The CDR3 nucleotides are TGTGCCAGCAGAGCGGGAGAAGGCTACGAGCAGTACTTC. It encodes CASRAGEGYEQYF.

V usage is TRBV7-8 and J usage is TRBJ1-1; D possibly corresponds to TRBD1 (6 bases). The CDR3 runs 14 residues. Germline loops: CDR1 SGHVS, CDR2 FQNEAQ. The V and J ends lost 4 bases and 3 bases respectively, with 12 bases between them. DNA of the CDR3: TGTGCCAGCAGCTCGACGGACAGTGACACTGAAGCTTTCTTT. Translated: CASSSTDSDTEAFF.

The chain joins TRBV5-1 to TRBJ1-6, with D perhaps TRBD1 (5 bases). Germline CDR1 SGHRS, CDR2 YFSETQ. The CDR3 has 14 amino acids. Between the trimmed V and J ends, which lost 6 bases and 5 bases, there was a span of 12 bases. CDR3 amino acids: CASTAGRNNSPLHF. The CDR3 DNA reads as TGCGCCAGCACCGCGGGACGGAATAATTCACCCCTCCACTTT. The full variable domain, with the rest looked up from reference TRBV5-1 and TRBJ1-6, is KAGVTQTPRYLIKTRGQQVTLSCSPISGHRSVSWYQQTPGQGLQFLFEYFSETQRNKGNFPGRFSGRQFSNSRSEMNVSTLELGDSALYLCASTAGRNNSPLHFGNGTRLTVT.